This TCR beta chain stems from a study of cytomegalovirus exposure and HLA in healthy donors. With 60 Vbeta and 13 Jbeta primers, the PCR was carried out. Repertoires were generated with immunoSEQ multiplex PCR, while TCRdb's copy carries only in-frame clones and drops some. The table includes approximately 110,000 clones, around 80% detected once. Germline V lookup: CDR1 MNHEY, CDR2 SVGAGI. Trimming at V came to 4 bases and at J to 9 bases, leaving 9 bases not matched to a gene. The CDR3 has 16 amino acids. The receptor was derived from a woman under 40 in good health and CMV-seronegative. V is TRBV6-5 and J is TRBJ2-1; TRBD2 agrees at 13 bases. The source material was PBMCs. Here the CDR3 DNA reads TGTGCCAGCAGTTTCTCACTAGCGGGAGGGCCTCTTGAGCAGTTCTTC. Protein sequence: CASSFSLAGGPLEQFF.